This T cell receptor beta chain was identified during a study of blood T cell repertoires in COVID-19 (TCRdb year 2020). A note on the overall study: The collaborator samples originated in the United States, Italy and Spain and spanned the acute and convalescent phases of COVID-19. The prospective study material was composed of cDNA or gDNA derived from T cells, B-cell-depleted T cells, or PBMCs. Subjects who had been exposed to COVID-19, were actively infected with it, or had recovered from it provided the deeply sampled blood TCRbeta repertoires that made up the dataset. A freely available public database, intended as a resource for researchers studying the immune response to SARS-CoV-2, is where the repertoires were released. Samples were obtained from the ongoing ImmuneRACE study (first 160 participants) and from 1,254 subjects provided by 6 global collaborators. A de-identified subject ID, COVID-19 status, age in years and sex were almost always included in the sample metadata. Where available, HLA class I and class II types were taken from metadata supplied by the sample provider and were not determined by assay-based typing. Overall results and qualifications from the work: Clinical and demographic metadata were provided uncurated, with the amount varying by source and participant.

Whole blood was collected in K2EDTA tubes by collaborating institutions according to the institutions' own protocols. For TCRbeta analysis, collaborators shipped samples as frozen whole blood, isolated PBMCs, or DNA extracted from either of those sample types. Trimming at the junction amounts to 2 bases on V and 4 bases on J, and the germline ends lie 15 bases apart. The CDR3 covers 14 residues, taking in both the cysteine and the phenylalanine. The kept DNA is CDR3 alone, 42 bases in frame from the first base. Taken from the germline V gene (reference sequence), the CDR1 and CDR2 loops are GTSNPN and SVGIG. TCRbeta CDR3 regions were amplified from genomic DNA using the immunoSEQ Assay, a bias-controlled multiplex PCR. The source study handled its data this way. The number of nucleated cells in each sample was estimated by amplification of reference gene primers within the assay. Sequence reads were collapsed and filtered to measure the absolute abundance of every unique TCRbeta CDR3 rearrangement. For each sample, productive Simpson clonality was calculated as the square root of Simpson's diversity index over productive rearrangements. TCRdb re-hosts the immuneACCESS table, in-frame sequences only. Its copies lack some clones; in the studies checked, an unresolved V gene accounts for under half of them, and the cause for the rest is not known. The V and J calls and clone size come from that table; D and trimming were worked out from the DNA. A total of around 170,000 clones appear in this sample, about 86% of them only once. The ten largest clones add up to around 8.6% of the sample.

As for this clone: Its antigen remains undetermined. Base qualities are missing; no much larger clone stands one base away.

The source is a man aged 50 or older with active or convalescent COVID-19. The chain is made from TRBV30 and TRBJ2-7, with the D gene not confidently named. Sequenced input: peripheral blood. CDR3 region: CAWSRRHKIYEQYF. The nucleotide sequence is TGTGCCTGGAGTCGACGACATAAAATATACGAGCAGTACTTC.